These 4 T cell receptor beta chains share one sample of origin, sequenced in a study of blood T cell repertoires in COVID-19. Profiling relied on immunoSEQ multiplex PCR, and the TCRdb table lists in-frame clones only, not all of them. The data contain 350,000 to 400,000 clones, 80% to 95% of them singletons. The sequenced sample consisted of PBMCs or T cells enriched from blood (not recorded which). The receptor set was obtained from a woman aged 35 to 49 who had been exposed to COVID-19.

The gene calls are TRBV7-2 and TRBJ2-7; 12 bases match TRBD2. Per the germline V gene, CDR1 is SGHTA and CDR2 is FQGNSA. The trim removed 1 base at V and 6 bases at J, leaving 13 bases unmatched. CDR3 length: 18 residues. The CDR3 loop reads CASSLGGLAGGRFAEQYF. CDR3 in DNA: TGTGCCAGCAGCTTAGGGGGTCTAGCGGGAGGGCGTTTTGCCGAGCAGTACTTC. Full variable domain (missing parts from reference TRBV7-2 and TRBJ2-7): GAGVSQSPSNKVTEKGKDVELRCDPISGHTALYWYRQSLGQGLEFLIYFQGNSAPDKSGLPSDRFSAERTGGSVSTLTIQRTQQEDSAVYLCASSLGGLAGGRFAEQYFGPGTRLTVT.

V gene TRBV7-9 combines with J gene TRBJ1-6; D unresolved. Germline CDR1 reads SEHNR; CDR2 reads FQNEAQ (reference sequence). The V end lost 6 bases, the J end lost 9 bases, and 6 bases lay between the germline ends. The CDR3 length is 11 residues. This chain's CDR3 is CASRALSPLHF. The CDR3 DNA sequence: TGTGCCAGCAGGGCCCTTTCACCCCTCCACTTT.

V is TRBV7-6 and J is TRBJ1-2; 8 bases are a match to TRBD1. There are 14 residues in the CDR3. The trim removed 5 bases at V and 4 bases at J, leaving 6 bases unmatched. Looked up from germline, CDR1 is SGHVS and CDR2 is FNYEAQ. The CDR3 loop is CASSPSTGVYGYTF. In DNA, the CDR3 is TGTGCCAGCAGCCCTTCGACAGGGGTCTATGGCTACACCTTC.

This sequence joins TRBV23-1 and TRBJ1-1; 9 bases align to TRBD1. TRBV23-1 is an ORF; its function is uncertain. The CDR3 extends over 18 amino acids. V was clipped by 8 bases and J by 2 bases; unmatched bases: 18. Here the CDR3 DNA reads TGCGCCAGCCGGGACAGGGAGGCCCAGGCGCAGCGAAACACTGAAGCTTTCTTT. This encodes CASRDREAQAQRNTEAFF.